This T cell receptor (beta chain) was sequenced during a study of cytomegalovirus exposure and HLA in healthy donors. The CDR3 runs 14 residues. CDR1 and CDR2 (germline): LNHNV, YYDKDF (reference sequence). Between the trimmed V and J ends, which lost 3 bases and 6 bases, there was a span of 11 bases. Researchers ran the PCR with 60 Vbeta and 13 Jbeta primers. Measured with immunoSEQ multiplex PCR; TCRdb has only the in-frame clones, and not every one. The sample lists roughly 100,000 clones, approximately 72% seen once, with 1.3% in the top ten. The chain uses TRBV15 and TRBJ1-4; D possibly corresponds to TRBD1 (6 bases). The specimen was PBMCs. The TCR was taken from a man aged 25 to 40 in good health and CMV-seronegative. CDR3 coding DNA: TGTGCCACCAGCAGGTTAGGGGGATATGAAAAACTGTTTTTT. It yields the protein CATSRLGGYEKLFF. Full variable domain (missing parts from reference TRBV15 and TRBJ1-4): DAMVIQNPRYQVTQFGKPVTLSCSQTLNHNVMYWYQQKSSQAPKLLFHYYDKDFNNEADTPDNFQSRRPNTSFCFLDIRSPGLGDTAMYLCATSRLGGYEKLFFGSGTQLSVL.